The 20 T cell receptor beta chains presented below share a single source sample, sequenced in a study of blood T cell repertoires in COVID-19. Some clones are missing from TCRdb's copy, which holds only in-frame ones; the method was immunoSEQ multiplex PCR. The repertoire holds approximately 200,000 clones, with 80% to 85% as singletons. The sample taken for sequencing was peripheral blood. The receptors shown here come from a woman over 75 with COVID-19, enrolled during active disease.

The CDR3 loop reads CASSDPIAGRAGELFF. For the CDR3, the DNA is TGTGCCAGCAGCGATCCGATAGCGGGGAGGGCCGGGGAGCTGTTTTTT. The J gene is TRBJ2-2, the V gene TRBV5-4; 8 bases are a match to TRBD2. The CDR3 extends over 16 amino acids. The germline V gene encodes CDR1 SGHNT and CDR2 YYREEE (reference sequence). J was trimmed by 6 bases and V by 4 bases; bases with no gene match: 11.

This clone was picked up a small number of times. In DNA, the CDR3 is TGTGCCAGCAGCCCACGATGGGGCCCCTACGAGCAGTACTTC. It codes for CASSPRWGPYEQYF. The chain employs TRBV9 and TRBJ2-7, with D perhaps TRBD1 (5 bases). The V gene's germline CDR1 is SGDLS and CDR2 YYNGEE. The CDR3 covers 14 residues. V was shortened by 4 bases and J by 2 bases, with 13 bases between the two germline ends.

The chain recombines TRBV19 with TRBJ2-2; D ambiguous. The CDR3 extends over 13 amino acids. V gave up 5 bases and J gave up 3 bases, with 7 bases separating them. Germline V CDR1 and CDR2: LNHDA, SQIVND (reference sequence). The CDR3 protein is CASSSQYTGELFF. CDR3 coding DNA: TGTGCCAGTAGTTCCCAATACACCGGGGAGCTGTTTTTT.

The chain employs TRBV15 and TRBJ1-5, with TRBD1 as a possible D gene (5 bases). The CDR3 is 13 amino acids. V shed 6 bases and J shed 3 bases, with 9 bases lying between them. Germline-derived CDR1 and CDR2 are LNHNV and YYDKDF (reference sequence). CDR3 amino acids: CATSAGFNQPQHF. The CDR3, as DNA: TGTGCCACCAGTGCAGGGTTCAATCAGCCCCAGCATTTT.

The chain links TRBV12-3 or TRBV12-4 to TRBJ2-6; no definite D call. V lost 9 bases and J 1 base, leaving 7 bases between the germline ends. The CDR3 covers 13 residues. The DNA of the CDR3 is TGTGCCAGTTCCGCGTCTGGGGCCAACGTCCTGACTTTC. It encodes CASSASGANVLTF.

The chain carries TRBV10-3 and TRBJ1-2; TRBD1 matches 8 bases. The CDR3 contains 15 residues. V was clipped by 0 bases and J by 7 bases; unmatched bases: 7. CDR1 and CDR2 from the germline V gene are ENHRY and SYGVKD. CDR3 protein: CAISESGDRGGGYTF. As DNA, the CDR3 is TGTGCCATCAGTGAGTCCGGAGACAGGGGCGGTGGCTACACCTTC.

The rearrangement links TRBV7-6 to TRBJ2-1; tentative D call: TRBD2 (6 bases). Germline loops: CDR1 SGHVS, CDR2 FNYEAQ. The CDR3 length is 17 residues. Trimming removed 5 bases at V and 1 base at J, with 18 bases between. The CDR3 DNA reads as TGTGCCAGCAGCCTCCCCGCCTGGCGGGGATCCTACAATGAGCAGTTCTTC. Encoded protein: CASSLPAWRGSYNEQFF.

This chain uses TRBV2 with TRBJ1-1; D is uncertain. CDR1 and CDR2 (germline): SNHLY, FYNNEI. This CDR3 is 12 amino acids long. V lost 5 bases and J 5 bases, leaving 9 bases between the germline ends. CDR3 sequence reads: CASSLLYTEAFF. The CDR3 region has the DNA TGTGCCAGCAGTCTTCTATATACTGAAGCTTTCTTT.

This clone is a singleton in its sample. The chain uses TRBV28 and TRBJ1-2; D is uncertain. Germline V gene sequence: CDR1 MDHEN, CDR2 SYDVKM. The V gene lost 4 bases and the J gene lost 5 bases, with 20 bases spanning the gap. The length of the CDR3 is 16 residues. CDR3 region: CASSSPREALGYGYTF. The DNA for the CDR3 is TGTGCCAGCAGTTCCCCAAGGGAGGCCTTGGGGTATGGCTACACCTTC.

The CDR3: CASSLGGSTEAFF. The CDR3 DNA sequence: TGTGCCAGCTCACTTGGGGGGAGCACTGAAGCTTTCTTT. The chain uses TRBV18 and TRBJ1-1, with a tentative D call TRBD1 (5 bases). CDR1 and CDR2 (germline): KGHSH, LQKENI. CDR3 size: 13 residues. V gave up 4 bases and J gave up 4 bases, with 10 bases separating them.

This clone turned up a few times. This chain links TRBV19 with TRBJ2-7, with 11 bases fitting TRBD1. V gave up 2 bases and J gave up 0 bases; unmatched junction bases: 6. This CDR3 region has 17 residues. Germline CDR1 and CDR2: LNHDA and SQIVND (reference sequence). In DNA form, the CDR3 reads TGTGCCAGTAGTATACAGGGACAGGGGGTCAGCTCCTACGAGCAGTACTTC. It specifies CASSIQGQGVSSYEQYF.

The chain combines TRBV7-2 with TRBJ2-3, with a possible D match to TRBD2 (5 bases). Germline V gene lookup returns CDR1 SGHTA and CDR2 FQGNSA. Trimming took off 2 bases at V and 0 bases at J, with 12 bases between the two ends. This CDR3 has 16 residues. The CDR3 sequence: CASSLSYGVSTDTQYF. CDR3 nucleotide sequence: TGTGCCAGCAGCTTATCTTACGGGGTGAGCACAGATACGCAGTATTTT.

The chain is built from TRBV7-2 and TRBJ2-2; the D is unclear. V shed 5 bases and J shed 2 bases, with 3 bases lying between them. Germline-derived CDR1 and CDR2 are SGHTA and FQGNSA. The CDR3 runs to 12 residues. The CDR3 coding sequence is TGTGCCAGCAGCCTTAACACCGGGGAGCTGTTTTTT. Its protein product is CASSLNTGELFF.

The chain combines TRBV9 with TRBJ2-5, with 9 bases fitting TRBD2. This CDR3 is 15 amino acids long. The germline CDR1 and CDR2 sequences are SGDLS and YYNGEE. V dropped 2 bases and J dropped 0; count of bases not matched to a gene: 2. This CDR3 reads CASSVSGRYQETQYF. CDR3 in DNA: TGTGCCAGCAGCGTCAGCGGGAGGTACCAAGAGACCCAGTACTTC. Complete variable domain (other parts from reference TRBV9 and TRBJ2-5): DSGVTQTPKHLITATGQRVTLRCSPRSGDLSVYWYQQSLDQGLQFLIQYYNGEERAKGNILERFSAQQFPDLHSELNLSSLELGDSALYFCASSVSGRYQETQYFGPGTRLLVL.

Here the CDR3 reads CASSDRGHQPQHF. The CDR3 nucleotides are TGTGCCAGCAGTGACAGGGGGCATCAGCCCCAGCATTTT. The chain couples TRBV2 to TRBJ1-5; the match to TRBD1 covers 8 bases. In germline, CDR1 is SNHLY, CDR2 FYNNEI. The V segment lost 3 bases and the J segment 5 bases; nucleotides outside the gene matches: 0. The CDR3 is 13 residues long.

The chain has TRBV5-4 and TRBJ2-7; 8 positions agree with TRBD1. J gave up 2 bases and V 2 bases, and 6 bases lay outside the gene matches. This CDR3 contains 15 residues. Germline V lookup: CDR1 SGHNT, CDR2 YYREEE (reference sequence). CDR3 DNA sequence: TGTGCCAGCAGCTTATATACAGGGGGGACCTACGAGCAGTACTTC. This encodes CASSLYTGGTYEQYF.

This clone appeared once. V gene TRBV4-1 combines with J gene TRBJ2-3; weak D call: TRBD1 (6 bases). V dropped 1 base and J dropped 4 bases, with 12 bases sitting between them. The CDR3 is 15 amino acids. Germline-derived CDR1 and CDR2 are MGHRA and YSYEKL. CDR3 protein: CASSQAYRDPDTQYF. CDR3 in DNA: TGCGCCAGCAGCCAAGCTTACAGGGACCCAGATACGCAGTATTTT.

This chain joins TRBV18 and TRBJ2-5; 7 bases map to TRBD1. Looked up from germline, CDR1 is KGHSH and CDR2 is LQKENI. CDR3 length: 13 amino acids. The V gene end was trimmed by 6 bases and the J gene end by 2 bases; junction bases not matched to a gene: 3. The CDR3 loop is CASSKGQQETQYF. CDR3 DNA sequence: TGTGCCAGCTCCAAGGGACAGCAAGAGACCCAGTACTTC.

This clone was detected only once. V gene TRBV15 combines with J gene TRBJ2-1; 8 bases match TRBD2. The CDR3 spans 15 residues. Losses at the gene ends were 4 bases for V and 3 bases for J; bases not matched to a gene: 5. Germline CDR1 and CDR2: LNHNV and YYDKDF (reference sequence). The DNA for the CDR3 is TGTGCCACCAGCATAGAGCGGGAGTTCTACAATGAGCAGTTCTTC. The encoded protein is CATSIEREFYNEQFF.

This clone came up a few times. The CDR3 is CASSLGIGTGGSYNEQFF. Here the CDR3 DNA reads TGTGCCAGCAGCTTGGGGATTGGGACAGGGGGATCCTACAATGAGCAGTTCTTC. J is TRBJ2-1 and V is TRBV5-8; 11 positions match TRBD1. V trimming: 0 bases; J trimming: 1 base; junction bases outside the gene matches: 6. Germline V gene lookup returns CDR1 SGHTS and CDR2 YDEGEE. This CDR3 is 18 amino acids long.